This T cell receptor beta chain emerged from a study of vaccination effects on CD4 cells after COVID-19. About the research overall: With the ViraFEST assay, the study expanded antigen-specific CD4+ T cells using viral peptide pools, then sequenced them. Participants were vaccinated with two doses of either the BNT162b2 or mRNA-1273 vaccine. Overall study results and limits: Substantial clonal contraction characterized both infection- and vaccine-induced clones late after vaccination.

The culture ran for 10 days before CD4+ T cells were isolated. About this clone: No antigen is known for it.

TCRdb's table, derived via immunoSEQ multiplex PCR, lists solely in-frame clones and lacks some. The table lists tens of thousands of clones, about 73% of them singletons. CDR1 and CDR2 (germline): KGHSH, LQKENI. Trimming removed 2 bases from V and 0 bases from J, with 12 bases in between. CDR3 length equals 16 residues. The V gene is TRBV18, the J gene TRBJ2-3; D not certain. Specimen: CD4+ T cells from PBMCs cultured without peptide, collected before COVID-19 vaccination. The clonotype was recovered from a human donor who received a COVID-19 vaccine. The CDR3 nucleotides are TGTGCCAGCTCACCAATCAAGGTGCCTAGCACAGATACGCAGTATTTT. This codes for CASSPIKVPSTDTQYF.